Listed below are T cell receptor beta chains from one sample, sequenced in a study of monozygotic twins with inflammatory bowel disease. TCRdb derives one entry per CDR3 protein from the 5' RACE reads, leaving out DNA. Its listing shows some 330,000 distinct CDR3 sequences. Source material: blood. These receptors were taken from a human donor with ulcerative colitis or Crohn's disease, or a healthy co-twin of an affected twin (not recorded which). Each CDR3 is given with its conserved first and last residue. The order of the fields is J gene, CDR3 length, V gene, CDR3 protein.

j_gene: TRBJ1-1; len: 13; v_gene: TRBV6-2/TRBV6-3; CDR3aa: CASSKRTDQGAFF
j_gene: TRBJ1-5; len: 13; v_gene: TRBV5-1; CDR3aa: CASSEGPNQPQHF
j_gene: TRBJ2-3; len: 16; v_gene: TRBV4-1; CDR3aa: CASSPSGQGLADTQYF
j_gene: TRBJ2-1; len: 15; v_gene: TRBV28; CDR3aa: CASSNTGTDYNEQFF
j_gene: TRBJ2-3; len: 13; v_gene: TRBV29-1; CDR3aa: CSGRTPRTDTQYF
j_gene: TRBJ1-2; len: 15; v_gene: TRBV7-2; CDR3aa: CASSPFRTAGYGYTF
j_gene: TRBJ2-7; len: 14; v_gene: TRBV12-3/TRBV12-4; CDR3aa: CASRPAAESYEQYF
j_gene: TRBJ1-2; len: 15; v_gene: TRBV19; CDR3aa: CASLQRAGWNYGYTF
j_gene: TRBJ2-1; len: 16; v_gene: TRBV3-1; CDR3aa: CASSPRTSGGSNEQFF
j_gene: TRBJ1-1; len: 14; v_gene: TRBV18; CDR3aa: CASSSYRGNTEAFF
j_gene: TRBJ2-3; len: 15; v_gene: TRBV29-1; CDR3aa: CSVSPVSQAGDTQYF
j_gene: TRBJ1-5; len: 14; v_gene: TRBV7-2; CDR3aa: CASSQWGPDQPQHF
j_gene: TRBJ1-6; len: 15; v_gene: TRBV20-1; CDR3aa: CSARDSPSYNSPLHF
j_gene: TRBJ2-2; len: 16; v_gene: TRBV11-3; CDR3aa: CASSLEILAGTGELFF
j_gene: TRBJ2-1; len: 15; v_gene: TRBV20-1; CDR3aa: CSAPWPGQGSREQFF
j_gene: TRBJ2-4; len: 17; v_gene: TRBV7-8; CDR3aa: CASSAPGLAGERNIQYF
j_gene: TRBJ1-6; len: 17; v_gene: TRBV6-2/TRBV6-3; CDR3aa: CASSRVTASSYNSPLHF
j_gene: TRBJ2-1; len: 15; v_gene: TRBV4-3; CDR3aa: CASSPRTGWYNEQFF
j_gene: TRBJ2-2; len: 14; v_gene: TRBV7-2; CDR3aa: CASSPWFGTGELFF
j_gene: TRBJ2-7; len: 14; v_gene: TRBV27; CDR3aa: CASRNGAGNYEQYF
j_gene: TRBJ1-1; len: 13; v_gene: TRBV29-1; CDR3aa: CSGSRGFDTEAFF
j_gene: TRBJ2-5; len: 15; v_gene: TRBV9; CDR3aa: CASSLFGFSQETQYF
j_gene: TRBJ2-3; len: 17; v_gene: TRBV10-3; CDR3aa: CAISDIDRDSYTDTQYF
j_gene: TRBJ2-7; len: 13; v_gene: TRBV14; CDR3aa: CASSYRGRGEQYF
j_gene: TRBJ1-1; len: 14; v_gene: TRBV19; CDR3aa: CASRDKGLSTEAFF
j_gene: TRBJ2-1; len: 15; v_gene: TRBV7-2; CDR3aa: CASSLTTTTYNEQFF
j_gene: TRBJ1-5; len: 14; v_gene: TRBV6-2/TRBV6-3; CDR3aa: CASSSLTGTQPQHF
j_gene: TRBJ2-3; len: 18; v_gene: TRBV3-1; CDR3aa: CASSQKGGVVLGTDTQYF
j_gene: TRBJ1-2; len: 14; v_gene: TRBV12-3/TRBV12-4; CDR3aa: CASSFGAGLVGYTF
j_gene: TRBJ1-3; len: 16; v_gene: TRBV11-3; CDR3aa: CASSPGDAYSGNTIYF
j_gene: TRBJ2-7; len: 14; v_gene: TRBV12-3/TRBV12-4; CDR3aa: CASRRGGPGYEQYF
j_gene: TRBJ2-2; len: 12; v_gene: TRBV7-8; CDR3aa: CASSRKRGELFF
j_gene: TRBJ2-1; len: 17; v_gene: TRBV4-3; CDR3aa: CASSQEEVAGFFDEQFF
j_gene: TRBJ2-2; len: 15; v_gene: TRBV6-2/TRBV6-3; CDR3aa: CASTVDSASTGELFF
j_gene: TRBJ1-5; len: 15; v_gene: TRBV7-2; CDR3aa: CASSETGVRNQPQHF
j_gene: TRBJ2-7; len: 14; v_gene: TRBV18; CDR3aa: CASSPGTSFIEQYF
j_gene: TRBJ2-3; len: 15; v_gene: TRBV5-1; CDR3aa: CASSLEGSATDTQYF
j_gene: TRBJ1-6; len: 14; v_gene: TRBV7-2; CDR3aa: CASSLGQTNSPLHF
j_gene: TRBJ2-5; len: 12; v_gene: TRBV20-1; CDR3aa: CSATGRAETQYF
j_gene: TRBJ2-3; len: 18; v_gene: TRBV12-3/TRBV12-4; CDR3aa: CASSLDGLGQAGTDTQYF
j_gene: TRBJ2-3; len: 14; v_gene: TRBV6-1; CDR3aa: CASSRKSSTDTQYF